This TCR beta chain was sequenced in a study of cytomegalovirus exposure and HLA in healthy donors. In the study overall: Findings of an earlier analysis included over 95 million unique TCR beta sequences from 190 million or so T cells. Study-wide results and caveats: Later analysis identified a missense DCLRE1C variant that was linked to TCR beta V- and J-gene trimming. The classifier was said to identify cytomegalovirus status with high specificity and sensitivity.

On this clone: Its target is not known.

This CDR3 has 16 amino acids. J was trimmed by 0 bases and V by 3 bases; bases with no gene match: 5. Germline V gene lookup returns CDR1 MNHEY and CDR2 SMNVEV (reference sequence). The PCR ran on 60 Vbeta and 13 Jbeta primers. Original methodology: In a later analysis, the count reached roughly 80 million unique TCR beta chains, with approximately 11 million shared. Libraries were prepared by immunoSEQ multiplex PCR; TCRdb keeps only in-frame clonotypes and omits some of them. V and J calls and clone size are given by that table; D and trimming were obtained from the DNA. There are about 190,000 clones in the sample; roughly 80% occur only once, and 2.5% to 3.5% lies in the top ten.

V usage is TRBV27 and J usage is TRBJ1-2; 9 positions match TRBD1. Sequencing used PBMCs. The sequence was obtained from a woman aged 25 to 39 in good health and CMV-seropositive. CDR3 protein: CASSFGTGMANYGYTF. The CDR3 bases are TGTGCCAGCAGTTTTGGGACAGGGATGGCTAACTATGGCTACACCTTC.